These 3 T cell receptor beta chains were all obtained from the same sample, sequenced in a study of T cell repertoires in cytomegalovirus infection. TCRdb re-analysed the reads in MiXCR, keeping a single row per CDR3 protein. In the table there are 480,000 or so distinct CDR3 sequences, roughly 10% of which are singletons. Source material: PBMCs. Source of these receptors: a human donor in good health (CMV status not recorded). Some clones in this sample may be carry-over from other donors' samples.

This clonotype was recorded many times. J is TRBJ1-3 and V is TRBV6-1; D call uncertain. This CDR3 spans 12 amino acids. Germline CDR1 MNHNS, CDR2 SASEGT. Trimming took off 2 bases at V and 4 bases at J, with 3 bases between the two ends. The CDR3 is CASSETGNTIYF. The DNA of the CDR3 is TGTGCCAGCAGTGAAACCGGAAACACCATATATTTT.

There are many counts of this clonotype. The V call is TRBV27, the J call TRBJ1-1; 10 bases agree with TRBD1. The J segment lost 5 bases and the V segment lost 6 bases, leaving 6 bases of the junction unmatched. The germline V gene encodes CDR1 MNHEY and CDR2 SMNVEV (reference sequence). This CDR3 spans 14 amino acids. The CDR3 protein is CASRETGGGTEAFF. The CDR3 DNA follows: TGTGCCAGCAGGGAGACAGGGGGCGGGACTGAAGCTTTCTTT.

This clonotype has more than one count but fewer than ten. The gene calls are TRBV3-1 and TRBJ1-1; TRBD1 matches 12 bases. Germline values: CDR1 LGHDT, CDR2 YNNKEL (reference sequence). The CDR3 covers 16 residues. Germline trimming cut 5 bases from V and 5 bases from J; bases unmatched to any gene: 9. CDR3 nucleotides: TGTGCCAGCAGCACGGGACAGGGGGCGAGGGAGACTGAAGCTTTCTTT. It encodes CASSTGQGARETEAFF.